This T cell receptor beta chain is from a study of blood T cells in healthy people across ages. The use of a sample-barcoded 5' primer and a J-beta primer mix characterized a second PCR of about 6 to 12 cycles. TCRdb independently ran MiXCR on the 5' RACE reads; one entry per CDR3 protein. The sample holds about a million distinct CDR3 sequences, roughly 50% seen once. Collection of roughly 10 milliliters of peripheral blood was performed for each donor. The germline CDR1 and CDR2 sequences are SGHTA and FQGNSA. Trimming took 1 base from V and 2 from J; bases not matched to a gene: 5. The CDR3 loop spans 16 amino acids.

The rearrangement uses TRBV7-2 and TRBJ2-5; 9 positions agree with TRBD2. The source of this sequence is a woman aged 55-70 years in good health. Sample: blood. The CDR3 loop reads CASSLVGGGAQETQYF. The CDR3 DNA follows: TGTGCCAGCAGCTTAGTTGGCGGGGGGGCACAAGAGACCCAGTACTTC.